The rows below give T cell receptor beta chains drawn from one sample of a study of blood T cell repertoires in COVID-19. Only in-frame clones appear in the TCRdb table, and some are missing; sequencing was by immunoSEQ multiplex PCR. The sample carries about 96,000 clones, 84% recorded once. Sequencing was performed on peripheral blood. The source is a woman in her sixties or seventies with acute or convalescent COVID-19. Each CDR3 is given without its conserved first and last residue. Clone size is stated in some rows and not others, as once, few, many or a class when expanded.

-	TRBV10-1	TRBJ2-7	ASSERGLLSPYEQY
-	TRBV11-2	TRBJ1-5	ASSPGAGQPQH
once	TRBV28	TRBJ1-3	ASSPRGRGPGNTIY
-	TRBV19	TRBJ1-2	ASSIPPYGYT
-	TRBV11-3	TRBJ2-3	ASSLDGGASTDTQY
-	TRBV6-5	TRBJ1-2	ASSDRGDYGYT
few	TRBV5-8	TRBJ1-4	ASRPQGGATNEKLF
-	TRBV7-9	TRBJ1-3	ASSTEAASGNTIY
-	TRBV4-2	TRBJ1-6	ASSQDDRAVSNSPLH
few	TRBV4-3	TRBJ1-5	ASSHTGESNQPQH
-	TRBV14	TRBJ2-5	ASSQIATKTQY
-	TRBV15	TRBJ1-3	ATSRGPTGSWGNTIY
-	TRBV24-1	TRBJ2-3	ATSETGGSRDTQY
-	TRBV7-9	TRBJ2-1	ASSPGTRNYNEQF
-	TRBV6-5	TRBJ1-5	ASRQSGDGNQPQH
-	TRBV7-2	TRBJ2-3	ASSLARVDKDTQY
once	TRBV19	TRBJ1-5	ASSMGGVQPQH
-	TRBV7-2	TRBJ1-5	ASSLDGRTSNQPQH
-	TRBV28	TRBJ2-5	ASSLRPGTGGKETQY
-	TRBV30	TRBJ1-1	AWSVVRGWTEAF
-	TRBV3-1/TRBV3-2	TRBJ1-1	ASSQDAGAGNTEAF
-	TRBV28	TRBJ1-6	ASSSNRDNSPLH
-	TRBV3-1/TRBV3-2	TRBJ1-1	ASSPGQGKSTEAF
-	TRBV5-6	TRBJ1-5	ASSMGAHQPQH
-	TRBV28	TRBJ1-2	ASSLGLVPFTGGNYGYT